These 7 T cell receptor beta chains share one sample of origin, sequenced in a study of OX40 agonist ivuxolimab in advanced cancers. TCRdb's copy holds only in-frame clones and misses some; the assay was immunoSEQ multiplex PCR. Among around 100,000 clones, around 95% were seen once, and the ten largest hold approximately 2%. Sample: CD4+ or CD8+ T cells sorted from blood, taken in a trial of the OX40 agonist ivuxolimab. These receptors were collected from an adult with an advanced solid tumor such as melanoma, head and neck, liver or kidney cancer.

This chain links TRBV5-6 with TRBJ2-2, with D unresolved. The CDR3 runs 11 residues. Germline CDR1 reads SGHDT; CDR2 reads YYEEEE. V shed 3 bases and J shed 6 bases, with 3 bases lying between them. Here the CDR3 DNA reads TGTGCCAGCAGCTGGTCCGGGGAGCTGTTTTTT. Amino acid sequence: CASSWSGELFF.

The CDR3 here is CASSWGTSVYEQYF. CDR3 in DNA: TGTGCCAGCAGCTGGGGGACTAGCGTCTACGAGCAGTACTTC. V and J are TRBV5-6 and TRBJ2-7; 10 bases match TRBD2. This CDR3 region has 14 residues. The J segment lost 3 bases and the V segment lost 3 bases, leaving 3 bases of the junction unmatched. CDR1 and CDR2 (germline): SGHDT, YYEEEE.

This chain joins TRBV12-5 and TRBJ2-1; unclear D gene. The length of the CDR3 is 14 residues. Germline V gene lookup returns CDR1 LGHNT and CDR2 FRNRAP. V dropped 1 base and J dropped 8 bases, with 12 bases sitting between them. The CDR3 loop reads CASGLDSYIDEQFF. The DNA of the CDR3 is TGTGCTAGTGGTTTGGACAGTTATATCGATGAGCAGTTCTTC.

This chain links TRBV13 with TRBJ2-5; the match to TRBD2 covers 8 bases. CDR3 length: 15 residues. Germline V gene sequence: CDR1 PRHDT, CDR2 FYEKMQ (reference sequence). The J segment lost 2 bases and the V segment lost 3 bases, leaving 5 bases of the junction unmatched. The CDR3: CASSLTSDSQETQYF. The CDR3 DNA follows: TGTGCCAGCAGCTTGACTAGCGACTCACAAGAGACCCAGTACTTC.

The chain carries TRBV2 and TRBJ1-5; no definite D call. Germline assignment: CDR1 SNHLY and CDR2 FYNNEI. The CDR3 sequence is 12 residues long. Trimming stripped 7 bases from V and 4 bases from J, with 8 bases between. The CDR3 protein is CASTTENQPQHF. The DNA for the CDR3 is TGTGCCAGCACGACGGAGAATCAGCCCCAGCATTTT.

V usage is TRBV5-4 and J usage is TRBJ2-7; 9 positions match TRBD2. The V gene end was trimmed by 3 bases and the J gene end by 3 bases; junction bases not matched to a gene: 7. There are 15 residues in the CDR3. Germline V gene data show CDR1 as SGHNT and CDR2 as YYREEE (reference sequence). The CDR3 protein is CASSSGASGVYEQYF. The CDR3 DNA sequence: TGTGCCAGCAGCTCCGGGGCTAGCGGGGTCTACGAGCAGTACTTC.

The chain recombines TRBV27 with TRBJ2-6; a possible D gene is TRBD2 (6 bases). The length of the CDR3 is 15 residues. CDR1 and CDR2 (germline): MNHEY, SMNVEV (reference sequence). Trimming took 5 bases from V and 0 from J, leaving 8 bases between them. The CDR3 DNA follows: TGTGCCAGCAGTCTAGCGTTCTCTGGGGCCAACGTCCTGACTTTC. Its translation is CASSLAFSGANVLTF.